The 21 T cell receptor beta chains below were found in one sample sequenced in a study of blood T cell repertoires in COVID-19. Profiled with immunoSEQ multiplex PCR; TCRdb holds only in-frame clones, not every one. This table has a few hundred thousand clones, around three quarters appearing once. Material: peripheral blood. Receptors originate from a woman aged 80 or over with acute or convalescent COVID-19.

The CDR3: CASRPGTGELFF. In DNA, the CDR3 is TGTGCCAGCAGACCCGGGACCGGGGAGCTGTTTTTT. The V gene is TRBV7-2, the J gene TRBJ2-2; D uncertain. The length of the CDR3 is 12 residues. CDR1 and CDR2 from the germline V gene are SGHTA and FQGNSA. The V gene lost 6 bases and the J gene lost 5 bases, with 7 bases spanning the gap. Supplemented by reference TRBV7-2 and TRBJ2-2, the full variable domain reads GAGVSQSPSNKVTEKGKDVELRCDPISGHTALYWYRQSLGQGLEFLIYFQGNSAPDKSGLPSDRFSAERTGGSVSTLTIQRTQQEDSAVYLCASRPGTGELFFGEGSRLTVL.

This clone appeared many times. This sequence joins TRBV5-1 and TRBJ2-1; TRBD1 matches 9 bases. Germline CDR1 reads SGHRS; CDR2 reads YFSETQ. The V gene end was trimmed by 1 base and the J gene end by 0 bases; junction bases not matched to a gene: 2. CDR3 length equals 16 residues. DNA for the CDR3: TGCGCCAGCAGCTTGTCGACAGGGGGCTCCTACAATGAGCAGTTCTTC. Its translation is CASSLSTGGSYNEQFF.

This clone appeared a single time. V gene TRBV5-6 combines with J gene TRBJ1-2; a possible D gene is TRBD1 (6 bases). Trimming pared 2 bases from V and 12 bases from J, leaving 11 bases between. The germline CDR1 and CDR2 sequences are SGHDT and YYEEEE. The CDR3 consists of 11 residues. The CDR3 DNA is TGTGCCAGCAGCTTAGGGGGTGTCGACACCTTC. Translation: CASSLGGVDTF.

The CDR3 reads CASSLLELNTGELFF. In nucleotides, the CDR3 is TGTGCCAGCAGCTTGCTAGAGCTCAACACCGGGGAGCTGTTTTTT. The rearrangement uses TRBV5-6 and TRBJ2-2, with D uncertain. Germline assignment: CDR1 SGHDT and CDR2 YYEEEE. The CDR3 is 15 residues long. V was shortened by 1 base and J by 2 bases, with 9 bases between the two germline ends.

The rearrangement links TRBV15 to TRBJ1-5; TRBD1 is a possible D gene (6 bases). The germline CDR1 and CDR2 sequences are LNHNV and YYDKDF (reference sequence). This CDR3 comprises 15 residues. Trimming shortened V by 4 bases and J by 4 bases, and 14 bases separated the two germline ends. CDR3 coding DNA: TGTGCCACCAGCACAAGCACAGGGTTAAATCAGCCCCAGCATTTT. Its protein product is CATSTSTGLNQPQHF. The full variable domain, its missing parts supplied by reference TRBV15 and TRBJ1-5, is DAMVIQNPRYQVTQFGKPVTLSCSQTLNHNVMYWYQQKSSQAPKLLFHYYDKDFNNEADTPDNFQSRRPNTSFCFLDIRSPGLGDTAMYLCATSTSTGLNQPQHFGDGTRLSIL.

The V and J genes are TRBV29-1 and TRBJ2-2, with TRBD2 matching over 11 bases. The CDR3 runs 15 residues. The ends lost 5 bases at V and 1 base at J; junction bases unmatched: 3. Per the germline V gene, CDR1 is SQVTM and CDR2 is ANQGSEA. The CDR3 loop is CSVLAGGVNTGELFF. The DNA of the CDR3 is TGCAGCGTTTTAGCGGGGGGGGTGAACACCGGGGAGCTGTTTTTT.

The genes are TRBV7-6 and TRBJ2-5; 16 nucleotides align to TRBD2. From germline, CDR1 is SGHVS and CDR2 FNYEAQ. This CDR3 is 17 amino acids long. V shed 2 bases and J 5 bases; nucleotides not matched to a gene: 5. The CDR3 DNA reads as TGTGCCAGCAGCTTAACCCCGGGACTAGCGGGAGGGGAGACCCAGTACTTC. Protein: CASSLTPGLAGGETQYF.

The gene calls are TRBV11-3 and TRBJ2-1, with TRBD2 identical over 8 bases. J was trimmed by 4 bases and V by 3 bases; bases with no gene match: 5. Germline CDR1 reads SGHNT; CDR2 reads YENEEA. The CDR3 runs 15 residues. This chain's CDR3 is CASSLGGGRYNEQFF. The CDR3, as DNA: TGTGCCAGCAGCTTGGGCGGGGGGCGATACAATGAGCAGTTCTTC.

The rearrangement links TRBV2 to TRBJ1-5; the D gene is possibly TRBD1 (6 bases). The CDR3 spans 15 residues. Trimming left V 0 bases short and J 6 bases short, with 12 bases between. The germline gives CDR1 SNHLY, CDR2 FYNNEI. The CDR3 bases are TGTGCCAGCAGTGAAGCGGGGGCCGAGGTTCAGCCCCAGCATTTT. Amino acid sequence: CASSEAGAEVQPQHF.

This clone showed up many times. The identical CDR3 is also encoded by other nucleotide sequences in the sample. The chain carries TRBV9 and TRBJ2-3; 7 bases fit TRBD2. The V segment lost 0 bases and the J segment 1 base; nucleotides outside the gene matches: 5. This CDR3 has 16 amino acids. The germline gives CDR1 SGDLS, CDR2 YYNGEE. CDR3 DNA: TGTGCCAGCAGCGTAGCAGCTAGCGGACGCACAGATACGCAGTATTTT. Translation: CASSVAASGRTDTQYF.

V and J are TRBV5-1 and TRBJ2-5; TRBD1 aligns across 8 bases. Trimming removed 2 bases from V and 5 bases from J; junction bases left unmatched: 2. Germline CDR1 SGHRS, CDR2 YFSETQ. The CDR3 spans 13 residues. This chain's CDR3 is CASSFQGAETQYF. CDR3 sequence (DNA): TGCGCCAGCAGCTTCCAGGGGGCGGAGACCCAGTACTTC.

The CDR3 DNA follows: TGTGCCAGCAGGACGACAGGGGATTCACCCCTCCACTTT. The encoded protein is CASRTTGDSPLHF. The gene calls are TRBV28 and TRBJ1-6, with 8 bases that match TRBD1. Germline V lookup: CDR1 MDHEN, CDR2 SYDVKM. The CDR3 runs 13 residues. V gave up 6 bases and J gave up 8 bases; unmatched junction bases: 3.

This clone has just a few counts. The genes are TRBV6-5 and TRBJ2-1; TRBD1 agrees at 7 bases. The germline CDR1 and CDR2 sequences are MNHEY and SVGAGI. With V trimmed by 6 bases and J by 4 bases, 9 bases remained unmatched. This CDR3 has 15 residues. The CDR3 DNA reads as TGTGCCAGCAGACTAGAGGGGGCACGGTACAATGAGCAGTTCTTC. Its protein is CASRLEGARYNEQFF.

This chain joins TRBV6-5 and TRBJ1-2; 10 bases are a match to TRBD1. This CDR3 comprises 16 residues. Germline CDR1 is MNHEY and CDR2 is SVGAGI. Trimming cost V 2 bases and J 5 bases; bases outside gene matches: 8. CDR3 DNA sequence: TGTGCCAGCAGTTACGATGACAGGGGGCGGCTATATGGCTACACCTTC. It is translated as CASSYDDRGRLYGYTF.

The chain employs TRBV5-1 and TRBJ2-3; the match to TRBD2 covers 9 bases. The CDR3 covers 14 residues. V was clipped by 1 base and J by 5 bases; unmatched bases: 2. Germline values: CDR1 SGHRS, CDR2 YFSETQ. The CDR3 loop is CASSLPLAGDTQYF. The DNA for the CDR3 is TGCGCCAGCAGCTTGCCACTAGCGGGAGATACGCAGTATTTT.

The CDR3 loop is CASSRSGAENIQYF. DNA of the CDR3: TGTGCCAGCAGCCGCTCAGGGGCGGAAAACATTCAGTACTTC. The chain links TRBV14 to TRBJ2-4, with D possibly matching TRBD1 (6 bases). The CDR3 is made up of 14 amino acids. Trimming cost V 4 bases and J 5 bases, with 12 bases left between them. The germline V gene has CDR1 SGHDN and CDR2 FVKESK.

A word on this clone: Its ends do not fully match the called genes, so a read error is possible. This sequence joins TRBV5-1 and TRBJ2-1; 14 bases are shared with TRBD2. The CDR3 runs 15 residues. Germline V gene data show CDR1 as SGHRS and CDR2 as YFSETQ. The CDR3 region has the DNA TGCGCCAGCAGATTGGGGACTAGCGGGAGCAATGAGCAGTTCTTC. The encoded protein is CASRLGTSGSNEQFF.

The rearrangement links TRBV5-4 to TRBJ2-7; D may be TRBD1 (6 bases). From germline, CDR1 is SGHNT and CDR2 YYREEE (reference sequence). Trimming shortened V by 0 bases and J by 4 bases, and 23 bases separated the two germline ends. The CDR3 has 18 amino acids. For the CDR3, the DNA is TGTGCCAGCAGCTTGGATCTTAGCGCCACCCTAGGGGGTTACGAGCAGTACTTC. Translation: CASSLDLSATLGGYEQYF.

The chain's CDR3 is CASSSGTGDTGELFF. The CDR3 DNA reads TGTGCCAGCAGCTCCGGGACAGGGGACACCGGGGAGCTGTTTTTT. The V gene is TRBV9, the J gene TRBJ2-2; 10 bases are a match to TRBD1. V lost 4 bases to trimming and J lost 3 bases; unmatched junction nucleotides: 3. CDR1 SGDLS and CDR2 YYNGEE come from the germline V gene. The CDR3 is made up of 15 amino acids.

The chain links TRBV30 to TRBJ1-1, with 7 bases that match TRBD1. This CDR3 contains 14 residues. The germline V gene encodes CDR1 GTSNPN and CDR2 SVGIG (reference sequence). With 3 bases clipped from V and 8 bases from J, the junction kept 12 bases outside the gene matches. CDR3 in DNA: TGTGCCTGGAGCAGTTTACTGATGGGACAGGAAGCTTTCTTT. Its protein product is CAWSSLLMGQEAFF.

This clone was observed a single time. The CDR3 reads CASSQGDRGAYEQYF. CDR3 DNA: TGTGCCAGCAGCCAAGGGGACAGGGGCGCCTACGAGCAGTACTTC. This rearrangement joins TRBV3-1 (or the pseudogene TRBV3-2) to TRBJ2-7; 10 bases line up with TRBD1. The CDR3 totals 15 residues. The V segment lost 1 base and the J segment 2 bases; nucleotides outside the gene matches: 2. In germline, CDR1 is LGHDT, CDR2 YNNKEL (reference sequence).